This T cell receptor beta chain was identified in a study of cytomegalovirus exposure and HLA in healthy donors. Turning to the study itself: The Caucasian-associated ancestry cluster contained about 80% of the approximately 400 genotyped donors.

V lost 2 bases and J 2 bases, leaving 11 bases between the germline ends. CDR1 and CDR2 (germline): KGHSH, LQKENI. The CDR3 totals 15 residues. This clone was seen once. Its antigen remains unidentified. Study results and caveats: One cluster of highly shared sequence variants probably arose as a sequencing artifact. A later analysis linked a missense variant in DCLRE1C to the trimming of TCR beta V and J genes.

Vbeta (60) and Jbeta (13) primers were used in the PCR. The protocol was immunoSEQ multiplex PCR, while the TCRdb copy is restricted to in-frame clones and leaves out a portion. The sample yields under 200,000 clones, around 85% seen once. The specimen sequenced was PBMCs. The chain has TRBV18 and TRBJ2-3, with D unclear. The receptor comes from a man between 18 and 35 years old in good health and CMV-seropositive. CDR3 loop: CASSPSVELTDTQYF. Here the CDR3 DNA reads TGTGCCAGCTCACCATCGGTGGAGCTCACAGATACGCAGTATTTT.